The T cell receptor (beta chain) described here comes from a study of Graves' ophthalmopathy and Graves' hyperthyroidism. The V end lost 7 bases, the J end lost 3 bases, and 15 bases lay between the germline ends. The length of the CDR3 is 14 residues. This clonotype was detected many times. RNA transcripts provided the template for amplifying TCR beta CDR3 regions. Second-round multiplex PCR came after a first-round RT-PCR that employed HTBI primers. TCRdb called the multiplex PCR reads again in MiXCR, with one record for every CDR3 protein. The data show some 520,000 distinct CDR3 sequences, 13% to 15% seen once.

Sequenced sample: blood. The chain carries TRBV12-3 or TRBV12-4 and TRBJ2-5; perhaps TRBD1 as D (6 bases). The receptor was isolated from a woman aged 25 to 39 with Graves' ophthalmopathy. The CDR3 here is CASTPGHREETQYF. CDR3 sequence (DNA): TGTGCCAGCACCCCGGGACACCGAGAAGAGACCCAGTACTTC.